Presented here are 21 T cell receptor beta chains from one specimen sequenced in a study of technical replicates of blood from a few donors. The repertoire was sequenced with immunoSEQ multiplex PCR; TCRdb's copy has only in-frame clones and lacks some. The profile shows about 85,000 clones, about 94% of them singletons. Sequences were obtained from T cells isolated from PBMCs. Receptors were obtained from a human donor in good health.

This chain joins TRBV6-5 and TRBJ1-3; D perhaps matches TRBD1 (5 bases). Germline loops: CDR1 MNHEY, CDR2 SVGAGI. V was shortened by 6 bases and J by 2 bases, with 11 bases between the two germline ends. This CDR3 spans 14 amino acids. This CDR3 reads CASRRGGAGNTIYF. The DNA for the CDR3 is TGTGCCAGCAGACGCGGGGGTGCTGGAAACACCATATATTTT.

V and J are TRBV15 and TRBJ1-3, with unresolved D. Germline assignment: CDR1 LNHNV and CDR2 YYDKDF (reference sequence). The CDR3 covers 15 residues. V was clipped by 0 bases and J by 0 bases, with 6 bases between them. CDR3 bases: TGTGCCACCAGCAGAGATGCGGGCTCTGGAAACACCATATATTTT. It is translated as CATSRDAGSGNTIYF. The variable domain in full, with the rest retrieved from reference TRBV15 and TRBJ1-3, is DAMVIQNPRYQVTQFGKPVTLSCSQTLNHNVMYWYQQKSSQAPKLLFHYYDKDFNNEADTPDNFQSRRPNTSFCFLDIRSPGLGDTAMYLCATSRDAGSGNTIYFGEGSWLTVV.

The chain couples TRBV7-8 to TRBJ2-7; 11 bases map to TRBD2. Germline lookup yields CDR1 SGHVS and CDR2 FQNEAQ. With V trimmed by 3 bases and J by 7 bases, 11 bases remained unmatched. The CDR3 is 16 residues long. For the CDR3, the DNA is TGTGCCAGCAGCTTGGGACTAGCGGAGCTCTTTGGTGAGCAGTACTTC. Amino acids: CASSLGLAELFGEQYF.

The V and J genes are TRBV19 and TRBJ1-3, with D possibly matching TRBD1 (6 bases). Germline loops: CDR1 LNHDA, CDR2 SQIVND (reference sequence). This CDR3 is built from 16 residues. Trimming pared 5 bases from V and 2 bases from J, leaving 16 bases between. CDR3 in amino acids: CASSRISGTPGNTIYF. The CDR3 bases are TGTGCCAGTAGTCGAATTTCAGGGACACCTGGAAACACCATATATTTT.

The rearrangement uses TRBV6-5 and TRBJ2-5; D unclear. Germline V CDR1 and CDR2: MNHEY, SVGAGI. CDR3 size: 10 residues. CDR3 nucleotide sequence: TGTGCGCAGGTGTTGGAGACCCAGTACTTC. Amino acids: CAQVLETQYF.

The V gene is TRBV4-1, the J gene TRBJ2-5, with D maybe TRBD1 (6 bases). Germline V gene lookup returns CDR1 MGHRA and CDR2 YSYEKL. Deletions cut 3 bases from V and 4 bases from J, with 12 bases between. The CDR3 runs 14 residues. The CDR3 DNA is TGCGCCAGCAGCCAGTGGGACATGGGAGAGACCCAGTACTTC. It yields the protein CASSQWDMGETQYF.

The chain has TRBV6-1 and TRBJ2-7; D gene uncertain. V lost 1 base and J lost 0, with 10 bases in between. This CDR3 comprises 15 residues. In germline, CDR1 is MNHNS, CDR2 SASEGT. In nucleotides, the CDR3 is TGTGCCAGCAGTGAAGGTGCGGAACCCTCCTACGAGCAGTACTTC. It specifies CASSEGAEPSYEQYF.

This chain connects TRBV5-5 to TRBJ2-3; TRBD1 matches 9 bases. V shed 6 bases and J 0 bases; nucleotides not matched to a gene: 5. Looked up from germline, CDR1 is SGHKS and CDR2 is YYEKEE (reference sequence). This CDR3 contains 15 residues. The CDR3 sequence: CASTFGTGSTDTQYF. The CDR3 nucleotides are TGTGCCAGCACCTTCGGGACAGGGAGCACAGATACGCAGTATTTT.

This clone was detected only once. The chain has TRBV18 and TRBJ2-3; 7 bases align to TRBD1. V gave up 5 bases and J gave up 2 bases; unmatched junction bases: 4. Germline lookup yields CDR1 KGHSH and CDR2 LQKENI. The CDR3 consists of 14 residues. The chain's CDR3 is CASSSTGVTDTQYF. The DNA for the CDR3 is TGTGCCAGCTCAAGTACAGGGGTCACAGATACGCAGTATTTT.

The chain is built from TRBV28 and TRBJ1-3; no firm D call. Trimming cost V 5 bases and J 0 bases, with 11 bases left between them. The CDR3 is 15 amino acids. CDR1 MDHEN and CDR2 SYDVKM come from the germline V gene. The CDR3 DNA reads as TGTGCCAGCAGTACGACACCCCACTCTGGAAACACCATATATTTT. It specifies CASSTTPHSGNTIYF.

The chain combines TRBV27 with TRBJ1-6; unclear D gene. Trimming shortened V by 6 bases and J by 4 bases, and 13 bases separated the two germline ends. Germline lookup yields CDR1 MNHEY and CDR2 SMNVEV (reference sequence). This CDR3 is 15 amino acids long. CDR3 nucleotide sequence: TGTGCCAGCAGCAATCGGGTGGTTTATAATTCACCCCTCCACTTT. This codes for CASSNRVVYNSPLHF.

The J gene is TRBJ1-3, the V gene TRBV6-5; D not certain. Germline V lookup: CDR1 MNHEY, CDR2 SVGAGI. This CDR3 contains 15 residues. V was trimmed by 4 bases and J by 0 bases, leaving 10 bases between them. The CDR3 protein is CASSWRGPSGNTIYF. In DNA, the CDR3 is TGTGCCAGCAGTTGGCGGGGTCCCTCTGGAAACACCATATATTTT.

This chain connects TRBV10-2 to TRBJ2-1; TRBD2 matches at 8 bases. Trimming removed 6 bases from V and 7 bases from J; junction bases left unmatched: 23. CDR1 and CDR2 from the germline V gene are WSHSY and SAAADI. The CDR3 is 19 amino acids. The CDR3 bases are TGCGCCAGCAGCGGGGGCCTCGGTACGGGAGGGCAGGTGAGGAATGAGCAGTTCTTC. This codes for CASSGGLGTGGQVRNEQFF.

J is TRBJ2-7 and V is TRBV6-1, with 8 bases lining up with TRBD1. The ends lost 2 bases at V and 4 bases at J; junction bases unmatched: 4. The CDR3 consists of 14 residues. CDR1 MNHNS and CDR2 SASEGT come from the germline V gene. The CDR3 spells CASSEPGQAYEQYF. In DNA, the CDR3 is TGTGCCAGCAGTGAACCGGGACAGGCGTACGAGCAGTACTTC.

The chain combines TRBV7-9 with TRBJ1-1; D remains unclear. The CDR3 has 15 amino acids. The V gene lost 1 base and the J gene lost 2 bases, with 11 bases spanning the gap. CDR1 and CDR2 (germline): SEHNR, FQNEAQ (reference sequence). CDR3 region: CASSLGAVSNTEAFF. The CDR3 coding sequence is TGTGCCAGCAGCTTAGGGGCAGTATCTAACACTGAAGCTTTCTTT.

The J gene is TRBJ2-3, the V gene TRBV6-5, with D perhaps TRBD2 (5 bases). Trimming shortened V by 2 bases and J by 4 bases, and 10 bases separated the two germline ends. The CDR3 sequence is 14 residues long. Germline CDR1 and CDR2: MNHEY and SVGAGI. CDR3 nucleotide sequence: TGTGCCAGCAGTTACGAGGGTGGCCCAGATACGCAGTATTTT. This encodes CASSYEGGPDTQYF.

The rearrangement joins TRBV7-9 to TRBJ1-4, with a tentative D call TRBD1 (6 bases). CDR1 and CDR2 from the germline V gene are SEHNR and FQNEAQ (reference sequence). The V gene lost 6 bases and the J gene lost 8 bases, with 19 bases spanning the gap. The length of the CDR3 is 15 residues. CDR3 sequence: CASRLSGARREKLFF. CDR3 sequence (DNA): TGTGCCAGCAGGCTGTCAGGGGCCCGGAGGGAAAAACTGTTTTTT.

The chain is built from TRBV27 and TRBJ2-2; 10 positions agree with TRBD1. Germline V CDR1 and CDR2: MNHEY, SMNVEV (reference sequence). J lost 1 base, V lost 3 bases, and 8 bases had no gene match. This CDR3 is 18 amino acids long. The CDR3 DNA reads TGTGCCAGCAGTTTCAGTATGGGACAGGGGAGGAACACCGGGGAGCTGTTTTTT. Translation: CASSFSMGQGRNTGELFF.

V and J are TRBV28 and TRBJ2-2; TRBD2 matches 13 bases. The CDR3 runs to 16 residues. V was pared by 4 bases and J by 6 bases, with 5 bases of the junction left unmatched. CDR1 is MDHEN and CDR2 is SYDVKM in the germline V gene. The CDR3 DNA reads TGTGCCAGCAGTTCAGGACTAGCGGGAGTCGCCGGGGAGCTGTTTTTT. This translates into CASSSGLAGVAGELFF.

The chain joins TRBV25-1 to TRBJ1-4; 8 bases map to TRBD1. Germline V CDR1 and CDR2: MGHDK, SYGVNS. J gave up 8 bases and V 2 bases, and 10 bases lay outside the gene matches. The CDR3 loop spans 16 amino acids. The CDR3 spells CASSEPFDRGREKLFF. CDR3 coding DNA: TGTGCCAGCAGTGAACCCTTCGACAGGGGAAGGGAAAAACTGTTTTTT.

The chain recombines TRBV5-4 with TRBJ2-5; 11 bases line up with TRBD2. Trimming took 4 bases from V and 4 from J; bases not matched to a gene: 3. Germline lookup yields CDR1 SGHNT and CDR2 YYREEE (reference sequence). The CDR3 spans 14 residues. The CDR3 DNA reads TGTGCCAGCAGCATAGCGGGGGGGTCAGAGACCCAGTACTTC. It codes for CASSIAGGSETQYF. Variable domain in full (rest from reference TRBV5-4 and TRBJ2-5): ETGVTQSPTHLIKTRGQQVTLRCSSQSGHNTVSWYQQALGQGPQFIFQYYREEENGRGNFPPRFSGLQFPNYSSELNVNALELDDSALYLCASSIAGGSETQYFGPGTRLLVL.